One and the same sample provided the 5 T cell receptor beta chains below, sequenced in a study of T cells in Graves' hyperthyroidism and ophthalmopathy. From RNA transcripts, TCR beta CDR3 regions were amplified. When the TCR CDR3 underwent first-round RT-PCR, the HTBI primer set was used. TCRdb used MiXCR to reprocess the multiplex PCR reads, holding one entry per CDR3 protein. Found here are around 690,000 distinct CDR3 sequences, 17% of them singletons; the top ten hold 15%. The sequenced sample was blood. These receptors came from a man between 45 and 60 years old with Graves' hyperthyroidism.

Concerning this clonotype: Given a much more abundant clone one base away, this may be a read error. V is TRBV6-5 and J is TRBJ2-7; D not certain. The germline CDR1 and CDR2 sequences are MNHEY and SVGAGI. The CDR3 extends over 11 amino acids. CDR3 region: CASSYAHEQCF. The CDR3 nucleotides are TGTGCCAGCAGTTACGCCCACGAGCAGTGCTTC.

The rearrangement joins TRBV20-1 to TRBJ2-1; D not certain. This CDR3 spans 14 amino acids. Trimming left V 0 bases short and J 2 bases short, with 8 bases between. Germline values: CDR1 DFQATT, CDR2 SNEGSKA (reference sequence). For the CDR3, the DNA is TGCAGTGCTAGAGATGCTAGGCCCTACAATGAGCAGTTCTTC. Protein product: CSARDARPYNEQFF.

This chain joins TRBV5-8 and TRBJ1-5; D possibly corresponds to TRBD1 (5 bases). This CDR3 is 14 amino acids long. Trimming shortened V by 3 bases and J by 3 bases, and 10 bases separated the two germline ends. In germline, CDR1 is SGHTS, CDR2 YDEGEE. CDR3 protein: CASSYRQLNQPQHF. As DNA, the CDR3 is TGTGCCAGCAGCTACCGACAGCTCAATCAGCCCCAGCATTTT.

This clonotype showed up just a few times. The genes are TRBV29-1 and TRBJ2-1; no clear D gene. CDR1 and CDR2 (germline): SQVTM, ANQGSEA. The CDR3 consists of 11 residues. V was pared by 4 bases and J by 6 bases, with 7 bases between. CDR3 sequence (DNA): TGCAGCGTTGGCAGAACCAATGAGCAGTTCTTC. Translation gives CSVGRTNEQFF.

This clonotype has only a few counts. The chain links TRBV29-1 to TRBJ1-2, with D tentatively TRBD1 (5 bases). The CDR3 extends over 14 amino acids. V lost 6 bases and J 5 bases, leaving 19 bases between the germline ends. Germline lookup yields CDR1 SQVTM and CDR2 ANQGSEA. The CDR3 is CSVAIWGGNYGYTF. CDR3 bases: TGCAGCGTCGCGATTTGGGGGGGGAATTATGGCTACACCTTC.